This passage covers 5 T cell receptor beta chains from one sample sequenced in a study of blood T cells in healthy people across ages (dated by TCRdb to between 2014 and 2017). Receptors were amplified or captured by 5' RACE. The instrument given in TCRdb is Illumina HiSeq 2500. A second PCR of about 6 to 11 cycles was run with a J-beta primer mix and a sample-barcoded 5' primer. TCRdb reanalyzed the raw reads on its own, using fastp at Q25 for trimming and MiXCR for clone calling, and kept in-frame beta chains. When rows share a CDR3 protein, they turn into one entry using the most common DNA and genes. The sample records around 1,500,000 distinct CDR3 sequences, approximately 42% of which are singletons. The ten biggest clones cover 6.5% to 10% of the sample. Sequencing used blood. Source of these receptors: a woman aged 18-29 years in good health.

V is TRBV5-6 and J is TRBJ2-1; a possible D gene is TRBD2 (5 bases). With 4 bases removed from V and 8 bases from J, the gap between germline ends came to 7 bases. This CDR3 has 11 residues. Germline V gene data show CDR1 as SGHDT and CDR2 as YYEEEE. The CDR3 protein is CASSREHEQFF. CDR3 nucleotide sequence: TGTGCCAGCAGCAGGGAGCATGAGCAGTTCTTC.

The gene calls are TRBV5-1 and TRBJ2-3, with D perhaps matching TRBD1 or TRBD2 (6 bases each). Germline lookup yields CDR1 SGHRS and CDR2 YFSETQ. V lost 0 bases to trimming and J lost 6 bases, with 11 bases between them. This CDR3 has 14 amino acids. The CDR3, as DNA: TGCGCCAGCAGCTTGGCGGTAGGGGGGGATACGCAGTATTTT. Residues: CASSLAVGGDTQYF.

This rearrangement joins TRBV12-3 or TRBV12-4 to TRBJ2-7; D may be TRBD1 or TRBD2 (5 bases each). V was cut by 7 bases and J by 1 base, with 14 bases left in between. This CDR3 region has 14 residues. DNA for the CDR3: TGTGCCAGCACGGGGCATGGTGGGTCCTACGAGCAGTACTTC. It yields the protein CASTGHGGSYEQYF.

This chain joins TRBV5-1 and TRBJ2-5; TRBD2 matches at 7 bases. The V and J ends lost 6 bases and 0 bases, in that order; junction bases with no gene match: 14. The V gene's germline CDR1 is SGHRS and CDR2 YFSETQ. This CDR3 has 17 residues. CDR3: CASTVLGREKDQETQYF. In DNA form, the CDR3 reads TGCGCCAGCACGGTCCTGGGGCGGGAGAAGGACCAAGAGACCCAGTACTTC.

This chain's CDR3 is CASSATTGIYTEAFF. CDR3 coding DNA: TGTGCCAGCAGCGCAACGACAGGGATCTACACTGAAGCTTTCTTT. V usage is TRBV9 and J usage is TRBJ1-1; 7 bases are a match to TRBD1. CDR3 length: 15 residues. CDR1 SGDLS and CDR2 YYNGEE come from the germline V gene. Losses at the gene ends were 3 bases for V and 3 bases for J; bases not matched to a gene: 8.